Below, 21 T cell receptor beta chains from the same sample are listed, as sequenced in a study of blood T cells in healthy people across ages. Primed by a sample-barcoded 5' primer and a J-beta primer mix, a second PCR proceeded for about 6 to 12 cycles. MiXCR was run by TCRdb on the 5' RACE reads, yielding one entry per CDR3 protein. The sample yields around 500,000 distinct CDR3 sequences, around 27% seen once. This sample was also put to use in a study of T cells of mothers and their children.

Sequenced material: blood. These receptor sequences come from a boy between 2 and 10 years old in good health.

This clonotype was counted between two and nine times. The chain links TRBV5-6 to TRBJ2-5; the D gene is possibly TRBD1 (6 bases). With 7 bases removed from V and 4 bases from J, the gap between germline ends came to 14 bases. CDR1 is SGHDT and CDR2 is YYEEEE in the germline V gene. The CDR3 contains 13 residues. The CDR3 DNA follows: TGTGCCAGCCAGGGGTCAGAATTAGAGACCCAGTACTTC. This gives the protein CASQGSELETQYF.

The chain employs TRBV10-1 and TRBJ2-5, with D hard to call. The CDR3 runs 11 residues. The V and J ends lost 5 bases and 7 bases respectively, with 8 bases between them. The germline CDR1 and CDR2 sequences are WNHNN and SYGVQD (reference sequence). The CDR3 sequence: CASSPKRTQYF. CDR3 DNA: TGCGCCAGCAGTCCCAAGCGGACCCAGTACTTC.

In its sample, this clonotype was seen once. The gene calls are TRBV10-3 and TRBJ1-1; TRBD1 aligns across 7 bases. The CDR3 totals 20 residues. Losses at the gene ends were 3 bases for V and 4 bases for J; bases not matched to a gene: 23. CDR1 ENHRY and CDR2 SYGVKD come from the germline V gene. The CDR3 region is CAISDKRALSGTARGTEAFF. CDR3 nucleotides: TGTGCCATCAGTGATAAGAGGGCTCTGTCTGGGACAGCCAGGGGCACTGAAGCTTTCTTT.

There are a few counts of this clonotype. The gene calls are TRBV12-3 or TRBV12-4 and TRBJ2-6, with D hard to call. The CDR3 has 13 residues. Trimming removed 6 bases from V and 4 bases from J, with 7 bases in between. In DNA, the CDR3 is TGTGCCAGCAGAATGGTAGGGGCCAACGTCCTGACTTTC. Protein sequence: CASRMVGANVLTF.

This clonotype has a handful of counts. The gene calls are TRBV7-6 and TRBJ2-2; 8 positions agree with TRBD1. Germline-derived CDR1 and CDR2 are SGHVS and FNYEAQ. Unmatched junction bases numbered 7, after V lost 2 bases and J lost 5 bases. The CDR3 sequence is 16 residues long. CDR3 amino acids: CASSLSPGGETGELFF. The CDR3 region has the DNA TGTGCCAGCAGCTTATCTCCAGGGGGCGAAACCGGGGAGCTGTTTTTT.

The V gene is TRBV27, the J gene TRBJ1-1, with D unclear. Trimming pared 6 bases from V and 0 bases from J, leaving 11 bases between. CDR1 MNHEY and CDR2 SMNVEV come from the germline V gene (reference sequence). CDR3 size: 14 residues. The DNA of the CDR3 is TGTGCCAGCAGGAAACAAGGGCTGAACACTGAAGCTTTCTTT. It is translated as CASRKQGLNTEAFF.

The chain uses TRBV7-2 and TRBJ1-2, with D tentatively TRBD1 (6 bases). The V gene lost 3 bases and the J gene lost 6 bases, with 17 bases spanning the gap. Germline-derived CDR1 and CDR2 are SGHTA and FQGNSA. CDR3 length equals 15 residues. CDR3 protein: CASSFYSRDKNGYTF. In nucleotides, the CDR3 is TGTGCCAGCAGCTTTTATAGCCGGGACAAGAATGGCTACACCTTC.

The chain recombines TRBV27 with TRBJ2-7, with 10 bases lining up with TRBD2. Looked up from germline, CDR1 is MNHEY and CDR2 is SMNVEV (reference sequence). This CDR3 region has 15 residues. The V and J ends lost 3 bases and 2 bases, in that order; junction bases with no gene match: 4. CDR3 amino acids: CASSFRTSGPYEQYF. For the CDR3, the DNA is TGTGCCAGCAGTTTTAGGACTAGCGGACCCTACGAGCAGTACTTC.

V gene TRBV12-3 or TRBV12-4 combines with J gene TRBJ2-1; 9 bases align to TRBD2. This CDR3 has 18 amino acids. Losses at the gene ends were 0 bases for V and 2 bases for J; bases not matched to a gene: 8. The CDR3 DNA is TGTGCCAGCAGTTTAGCACATAGCGGGAGACCCCCCTACAATGAGCAGTTCTTC. Translating gives CASSLAHSGRPPYNEQFF.

This clonotype has a handful of counts. CDR3 bases: TGTGCCAGCAGTCTTTATAATGTGGGTTCTACCGGGGAGCTGTTTTTT. As protein: CASSLYNVGSTGELFF. This sequence joins TRBV7-2 and TRBJ2-2; D is ambiguous. The CDR3 has 16 residues. Looked up from germline, CDR1 is SGHTA and CDR2 is FQGNSA. Trimming took off 6 bases at V and 5 bases at J, with 19 bases between the two ends. The full variable domain, its missing parts supplied by reference TRBV7-2 and TRBJ2-2, is GAGVSQSPSNKVTEKGKDVELRCDPISGHTALYWYRQSLGQGLEFLIYFQGNSAPDKSGLPSDRFSAERTGGSVSTLTIQRTQQEDSAVYLCASSLYNVGSTGELFFGEGSRLTVL.

J is TRBJ2-1 and V is TRBV27; 8 positions agree with TRBD2. The CDR3 loop spans 15 amino acids. Germline CDR1 is MNHEY and CDR2 is SMNVEV (reference sequence). The ends lost 3 bases at V and 8 bases at J; junction bases unmatched: 9. The CDR3 DNA follows: TGTGCCAGCAGTTTCACGGGGGGGCCTGTGGATGAGCAGTTCTTC. As protein: CASSFTGGPVDEQFF.

Remarks on this clonotype: One end of the junction fails to match germline, which may point to a read error. The V call is TRBV6-5, the J call TRBJ2-5, with 15 bases identical to TRBD2. The last part of the DNA fits TRBJ2-1 better; the J call may be wrong. Germline V CDR1 and CDR2: MNHEY, SVGAGI. There are 14 residues in the CDR3. CDR3 sequence: CAGRGLAGGNEQFF. CDR3 DNA: TGTGCCGGCAGGGGACTAGCGGGGGGCAATGAGCAGTTCTTC.

This clonotype was found a few times. The chain combines TRBV10-1 with TRBJ2-3; D may correspond to TRBD1 or TRBD2 (6 bases each). The CDR3 runs to 14 residues. Germline V gene data show CDR1 as WNHNN and CDR2 as SYGVQD (reference sequence). The ends were cut back, 3 bases at V and 2 bases at J, with 9 bases in the middle. CDR3 nucleotide sequence: TGCGCCAGCAGTGATGGGGGGCCCACAGATACGCAGTATTTT. It specifies CASSDGGPTDTQYF.

There are a few counts of this clonotype. The chain employs TRBV7-9 and TRBJ1-1, with 8 bases identical to TRBD1. Germline V gene sequence: CDR1 SEHNR, CDR2 FQNEAQ (reference sequence). J lost 6 bases, V lost 5 bases, and 14 bases had no gene match. This CDR3 has 16 residues. CDR3 residues: CASSPTGVRLVAEAFF. CDR3 DNA sequence: TGTGCCAGCAGCCCGACAGGGGTTCGTTTAGTCGCTGAAGCTTTCTTT.

The rearrangement links TRBV12-3 or TRBV12-4 to TRBJ1-1; no clear D gene. With 3 bases removed from V and 0 bases from J, the gap between germline ends came to 8 bases. The CDR3 is 14 amino acids. Here the CDR3 reads CASSLTEMNTEAFF. CDR3 DNA sequence: TGTGCCAGCAGTTTGACCGAAATGAACACTGAAGCTTTCTTT.

This clonotype has just a few counts. This sequence joins TRBV28 and TRBJ2-5; D ambiguous. This CDR3 has 16 amino acids. CDR1 is MDHEN, CDR2 SYDVKM, per germline. Trimming took off 6 bases at V and 4 bases at J, with 21 bases between the two ends. CDR3 in amino acids: CASSREAGRKLETQYF. In DNA form, the CDR3 reads TGTGCCAGCAGCCGAGAGGCCGGGCGTAAGCTAGAGACCCAGTACTTC.

This clonotype was counted a few times. The J gene is TRBJ1-1, the V gene TRBV10-3; no clear D gene. CDR1 and CDR2 from the germline V gene are ENHRY and SYGVKD. The germline V and J ends were trimmed by 4 bases and 2 bases, with 11 bases remaining between them. This CDR3 is built from 14 residues. CDR3 protein: CAISGTVLNTEAFF. In DNA, the CDR3 is TGTGCCATCAGTGGAACAGTCCTCAACACTGAAGCTTTCTTT.

The rearrangement uses TRBV7-8 and TRBJ2-5, with D maybe TRBD1 (5 bases). The CDR3 contains 15 residues. Germline V gene data show CDR1 as SGHVS and CDR2 as FQNEAQ. V was pared by 0 bases and J by 5 bases, with 13 bases between. The CDR3 is CASSLAPQRGETQYF. CDR3 coding DNA: TGTGCCAGCAGCTTAGCTCCGCAAAGGGGTGAGACCCAGTACTTC.

This clonotype was recorded a few times. The gene calls are TRBV11-2 and TRBJ2-5, with 10 bases matching TRBD1. The CDR3 is 15 amino acids. The trim removed 4 bases at V and 5 bases at J, leaving 7 bases unmatched. Germline V gene sequence: CDR1 SGHAT, CDR2 FQNNGV. The CDR3 loop reads CASSYRQGAGETQYF. CDR3 in DNA: TGTGCCAGCAGCTACCGACAGGGGGCCGGGGAGACCCAGTACTTC.

This clonotype was picked up a small number of times. V gene TRBV5-5 combines with J gene TRBJ2-7, with D possibly matching TRBD2 (6 bases). The CDR3 has 14 residues. V lost 1 base to trimming and J lost 2 bases, with 10 bases between them. Looked up from germline, CDR1 is SGHKS and CDR2 is YYEKEE (reference sequence). CDR3 nucleotides: TGTGCCAGCAGCTTGCGGGGGTTCACCTACGAGCAGTACTTC. Protein product: CASSLRGFTYEQYF.

A few counts support this clonotype. The rearrangement joins TRBV14 to TRBJ2-7; D is unresolved. The germline V gene has CDR1 SGHDN and CDR2 FVKESK. CDR3 length equals 13 residues. V lost 2 bases, J lost 6 bases, and 11 bases lay in between. CDR3 residues: CASSQLLGSEQYF. As DNA, the CDR3 is TGTGCCAGCAGCCAACTGTTAGGCTCCGAGCAGTACTTC.